This passage covers 27 T cell receptor beta chains from one sample sequenced in a study of blood T cell repertoires in COVID-19. The data were produced by immunoSEQ multiplex PCR, yet TCRdb's version contains in-frame clones alone and is incomplete. The repertoire holds roughly 250,000 clones, with 87% as singletons. Sequencing input: peripheral blood. Receptors were obtained from a man in his 60s who had recovered from COVID-19.

This clone was counted between two and nine times. The chain employs TRBV4-1 and TRBJ2-3; 8 nucleotides match TRBD2. The germline gives CDR1 MGHRA, CDR2 YSYEKL. The CDR3 totals 15 residues. V lost 6 bases and J lost 5; bases outside the gene matches: 10. CDR3 in DNA: TGCGCCAGCAGTAGGCTGGGACTAGTTCAAGATACGCAGTATTTT. Translation: CASSRLGLVQDTQYF.

CDR3 residues: CAWSRGNTIYF. The DNA for the CDR3 is TGTGCCTGGAGTCGGGGAAACACCATATATTTT. This chain uses TRBV30 with TRBJ1-3, with D unresolved. Per germline, CDR1 GTSNPN and CDR2 SVGIG (reference sequence). The V gene lost 2 bases and the J gene lost 4 bases, with 3 bases spanning the gap. The CDR3 contains 11 residues.

The gene calls are TRBV20-1 and TRBJ1-2; D unclear. CDR1 is DFQATT and CDR2 is SNEGSKA in the germline V gene (reference sequence). The CDR3 sequence is 13 residues long. Trimming removed 3 bases at V and 4 bases at J, with 12 bases between. The CDR3 is CSASNGEGYGYTF. For the CDR3, the DNA is TGCAGTGCTAGTAACGGGGAAGGCTATGGCTACACCTTC.

This chain uses TRBV27 with TRBJ2-1; TRBD2 matches at 8 bases. This CDR3 region has 14 residues. V lost 4 bases to trimming and J lost 3 bases; unmatched junction nucleotides: 2. Germline V CDR1 and CDR2: MNHEY, SMNVEV (reference sequence). CDR3 amino acids: CASSSGTSYNEQFF. In nucleotides, the CDR3 is TGTGCCAGCAGTTCTGGGACTAGCTACAATGAGCAGTTCTTC.

The chain's CDR3 is CASSPRGGQGNYGYTF. In nucleotides, the CDR3 is TGTGCCAGCAGCCCACGGGGGGGGCAAGGGAACTATGGCTACACCTTC. V usage is TRBV7-9 and J usage is TRBJ1-2; TRBD1 is a possible D gene (6 bases). Germline assignment: CDR1 SEHNR and CDR2 FQNEAQ (reference sequence). The CDR3 has 16 amino acids. Between the trimmed V and J ends, which lost 5 bases and 2 bases, there was a span of 18 bases.

This chain uses TRBV30 with TRBJ2-3; the D gene is possibly TRBD2 (7 bases). CDR1 GTSNPN and CDR2 SVGIG come from the germline V gene (reference sequence). The V end lost 0 bases, the J end lost 4 bases, and 23 bases lay between the germline ends. The CDR3 extends over 18 amino acids. CDR3 protein: CAWSVRRGPIGGADTQYF. CDR3 nucleotides: TGTGCCTGGAGTGTAAGGCGGGGGCCTATAGGGGGGGCAGATACGCAGTATTTT.

Here the CDR3 reads CASSLVGGGLNEQFF. CDR3 DNA sequence: TGTGCCAGCAGCTTAGTCGGGGGGGGCCTTAATGAGCAGTTCTTC. The chain uses TRBV11-2 and TRBJ2-1, with TRBD2 matching over 8 bases. Germline-derived CDR1 and CDR2 are SGHAT and FQNNGV. The CDR3 runs 15 residues. The ends lost 1 base at V and 7 bases at J; junction bases unmatched: 6.

V and J are TRBV7-9 and TRBJ2-7; D remains ambiguous. The CDR3 runs 13 residues. Trimming took off 5 bases at V and 3 bases at J, with 11 bases between the two ends. The germline CDR1 and CDR2 sequences are SEHNR and FQNEAQ (reference sequence). CDR3 nucleotide sequence: TGTGCCAGCAGCCCTCACAATATCTACGAGCAGTACTTC. This encodes CASSPHNIYEQYF.

The chain links TRBV6-5 to TRBJ2-1; the D gene is possibly TRBD2 (6 bases). Trimming took off 5 bases at V and 0 bases at J, with 11 bases between the two ends. CDR3 length equals 15 residues. The germline V gene has CDR1 MNHEY and CDR2 SVGAGI. In DNA, the CDR3 is TGTGCCAGCAGTCCACACGGGAGCTCCTACAATGAGCAGTTCTTC. As protein: CASSPHGSSYNEQFF.

The rearrangement joins TRBV4-2 to TRBJ2-3; TRBD2 is a possible D gene (7 bases). Germline V gene sequence: CDR1 LGHNA, CDR2 YNFKEQ. With 0 bases removed from V and 5 bases from J, the gap between germline ends came to 18 bases. CDR3 size: 17 residues. In DNA form, the CDR3 reads TGTGCCAGCAGCCAAGATCGGAGGGGGGGGCTGGGAGATACGCAGTATTTT. It yields the protein CASSQDRRGGLGDTQYF.

The chain carries TRBV3-1 (or the pseudogene TRBV3-2) and TRBJ2-2; perhaps TRBD2 as D (6 bases). The V and J ends lost 1 base and 4 bases respectively, with 7 bases between them. This CDR3 has 14 residues. CDR1 LGHDT and CDR2 YNNKEL come from the germline V gene (reference sequence). CDR3 sequence (DNA): TGTGCCAGCAGCCAAGTGCGGGGCACCGGGGAGCTGTTTTTT. Amino acid sequence: CASSQVRGTGELFF.

The rearrangement links TRBV18 to TRBJ2-1; possible D gene TRBD1, 7 bases. Germline V gives CDR1 KGHSH, CDR2 LQKENI. The CDR3 has 15 amino acids. Deletions cut 4 bases from V and 7 bases from J, with 17 bases between. The CDR3: CASSLLRTGLNEQFF. CDR3 DNA: TGTGCCAGCTCACTCCTTCGGACAGGACTAAATGAGCAGTTCTTC.

The rearrangement uses TRBV12-5 and TRBJ2-1, with 12 bases that match TRBD2. CDR1 and CDR2 (germline): LGHNT, FRNRAP. V gave up 5 bases and J gave up 2 bases; unmatched junction bases: 13. This CDR3 contains 19 residues. In nucleotides, the CDR3 is TGTGCTAGTGGTCCTGGACTAGCGGGAACGCCGACCCCCTACAATGAGCAGTTCTTC. As protein: CASGPGLAGTPTPYNEQFF.

The CDR3 loop reads CASTPGTSIREQYF. The CDR3 nucleotides are TGTGCCAGCACCCCGGGAACCTCAATCCGCGAGCAGTACTTC. The chain carries TRBV6-5 and TRBJ2-7; D perhaps matches TRBD2 (5 bases). The CDR3 is 14 residues long. Deletions cut 7 bases from V and 6 bases from J, with 19 bases between. Per the germline V gene, CDR1 is MNHEY and CDR2 is SVGAGI.

V is TRBV21-1 and J is TRBJ1-1; TRBD1, the D gene given by the table, was not confirmed from the DNA. TRBV21-1 represents a pseudogene. This CDR3 region has 15 residues. The CDR3 reads CASSKDREEGGPAFF. CDR3 bases: TGTGCCAGCAGCAAAGATAGGGAAGAAGGGGGCCCGGCTTTCTTT.

This clone was found once. V usage is TRBV5-5 and J usage is TRBJ1-1, with 9 bases identical to TRBD1. V lost 4 bases and J lost 5; bases outside the gene matches: 9. Germline assignment: CDR1 SGHKS and CDR2 YYEKEE (reference sequence). The length of the CDR3 is 15 residues. Here the CDR3 DNA reads TGTGCCAGCAGCCCCAGGACAGGGGAGAGGACTGAAGCTTTCTTT. Protein sequence: CASSPRTGERTEAFF.

V gene TRBV12-5 combines with J gene TRBJ1-2; TRBD1 matches at 7 bases. Germline CDR1 reads LGHNT; CDR2 reads FRNRAP. The J segment lost 6 bases and the V segment lost 5 bases, leaving 3 bases of the junction unmatched. The CDR3 length is 12 residues. The CDR3 bases are TGTGCTAGTGGTCAGACAGGGCATGGCTACACCTTC. The encoded protein is CASGQTGHGYTF.

V and J are TRBV18 and TRBJ2-4; 14 bases are shared with TRBD2. The CDR3 has 19 amino acids. With 2 bases clipped from V and 0 bases from J, the junction kept 6 bases outside the gene matches. The V gene's germline CDR1 is KGHSH and CDR2 LQKENI. Here the CDR3 reads CASSPTTSGGGLAKNIQYF. Here the CDR3 DNA reads TGTGCCAGCTCACCAACGACTAGCGGGGGGGGCTTAGCCAAAAACATTCAGTACTTC.

The chain carries TRBV30 and TRBJ2-6; D not resolved. Germline CDR1 reads GTSNPN; CDR2 reads SVGIG (reference sequence). CDR3 length: 13 amino acids. Trimming left V 2 bases short and J 2 bases short, with 4 bases between. The CDR3 is CAWSFTGANVLTF. The CDR3 nucleotides are TGTGCCTGGAGTTTTACTGGGGCCAACGTCCTGACTTTC.

This clone was counted a few times. The chain combines TRBV5-1 with TRBJ1-1; 9 nucleotides agree with TRBD1. The CDR3 extends over 13 amino acids. Germline V gene data show CDR1 as SGHRS and CDR2 as YFSETQ. Trimming cost V 5 bases and J 6 bases; bases outside gene matches: 5. This chain's CDR3 is CASRDRGIPEAFF. CDR3 nucleotides: TGCGCCAGCAGGGACAGGGGAATCCCTGAAGCTTTCTTT.

The gene calls are TRBV9 and TRBJ2-7; TRBD1 matches at 10 bases. CDR1 and CDR2 from the germline V gene are SGDLS and YYNGEE. Trimming at V came to 2 bases and at J to 3 bases, leaving 5 bases not matched to a gene. CDR3 length: 15 residues. In DNA form, the CDR3 reads TGTGCCAGCAGCGTCGGGACAGGGGTATTCTACGAGCAGTACTTC. This encodes CASSVGTGVFYEQYF.

The gene calls are TRBV2 and TRBJ2-2; 7 bases are a match to TRBD1. The CDR3 covers 13 residues. CDR1 is SNHLY and CDR2 is FYNNEI in the germline V gene. The trim removed 9 bases at V and 7 bases at J, leaving 8 bases unmatched. The chain's CDR3 is CASRQGLGGELFF. The CDR3 region has the DNA TGTGCCAGTAGACAGGGTCTAGGCGGGGAGCTGTTTTTT.

The rearrangement uses TRBV5-1 and TRBJ2-1; 8 bases are a match to TRBD2. Germline loops: CDR1 SGHRS, CDR2 YFSETQ. This CDR3 contains 15 residues. The J segment lost 6 bases and the V segment lost 4 bases, leaving 9 bases of the junction unmatched. CDR3 in amino acids: CASSPGLVFSNEQFF. As DNA, the CDR3 is TGCGCCAGCAGCCCGGGACTAGTTTTTTCCAATGAGCAGTTCTTC.

The chain combines TRBV6-1 with TRBJ1-2; unclear D gene. From germline, CDR1 is MNHNS and CDR2 SASEGT. V lost 5 bases and J 1 base, leaving 11 bases between the germline ends. This CDR3 has 14 residues. This CDR3 is CASSSRGDNYGYTF. The CDR3, as DNA: TGTGCCAGCAGTTCCCGGGGAGATAACTATGGCTACACCTTC.

CDR3 loop: CASSLSIRSGNTIYF. The CDR3, as DNA: TGTGCCAGCAGTTTATCGATCAGATCTGGAAACACCATATATTTT. V and J are TRBV27 and TRBJ1-3, with D unclear. The CDR3 consists of 15 residues. The V gene's germline CDR1 is MNHEY and CDR2 SMNVEV (reference sequence). Trimming took 0 bases from V and 1 from J, leaving 7 bases between them.

The chain is built from TRBV6-5 and TRBJ2-7, with D tentatively TRBD2 (7 bases). CDR1 is MNHEY, CDR2 SVGAGI, per germline. V lost 8 bases to trimming and J lost 1 base, with 18 bases between them. This CDR3 has 15 residues. The CDR3 DNA follows: TGTGCCAGCGGGAGAGGGGGGGGCGATTCCTACGAGCAGTACGTC. Translated, it gives CASGRGGGDSYEQYV.

V and J are TRBV5-1 and TRBJ2-3; 13 bases are shared with TRBD2. Germline lookup yields CDR1 SGHRS and CDR2 YFSETQ. This CDR3 has 16 amino acids. V lost 0 bases to trimming and J lost 3 bases; unmatched junction nucleotides: 1. This CDR3 reads CASSLEGLAGTDTQYF. The CDR3 nucleotides read TGCGCCAGCAGCTTGGAGGGACTAGCGGGGACAGATACGCAGTATTTT. The full variable domain, with the rest looked up from reference TRBV5-1 and TRBJ2-3, is KAGVTQTPRYLIKTRGQQVTLSCSPISGHRSVSWYQQTPGQGLQFLFEYFSETQRNKGNFPGRFSGRQFSNSRSEMNVSTLELGDSALYLCASSLEGLAGTDTQYFGPGTRLTVL.